Listed below are T cell receptor beta chains from one sample, sequenced in a study of CD8 T cells in Susac syndrome. TCRdb reprocessed the immunoSEQ multiplex PCR reads with MiXCR, giving one entry per CDR3 protein. The table shows under 200,000 distinct CDR3 sequences, with approximately 94% occurring only once. Input material: CD4+ T cells from PBMCs. The receptors were gathered from a human donor with Susac syndrome. The CDR3 runs from the conserved cysteine through the conserved F or W. The D gene is left open where the match is weak. A row's size may be missing; if present it is once, few, many or a size class.

D	V	J	size	CDR3	DNA
NA	TRBV7-8	TRBJ2-3	NA	CASSLDWGTDTQYF	TGTGCCAGCAGCTTAGACTGGGGCACAGATACGCAGTATTTT
NA	TRBV6-6	TRBJ1-2	NA	CASGRGGAADYGYTF	TGTGCCAGCGGACGAGGGGGGGCAGCCGACTATGGCTACACCTTC
TRBD2	TRBV6-5	TRBJ2-1	NA	CASSYSGGVYNEQFF	TGTGCCAGCAGTTATAGCGGGGGGGTATACAATGAGCAGTTCTTC
NA	TRBV7-2	TRBJ1-2	NA	CATRPDVYGYTF	TGTGCCACCCGCCCAGACGTCTATGGCTACACCTTC
TRBD1	TRBV12-3/TRBV12-4	TRBJ1-1	NA	CASSRDRGAGEAFF	TGTGCCAGCAGCCGGGACAGGGGAGCGGGTGAAGCTTTCTTT
TRBD2	TRBV5-6	TRBJ2-2	NA	CASSSGTSGHNTGELFF	TGTGCCAGCAGCTCCGGGACTAGCGGACACAACACCGGGGAGCTGTTTTTT
NA	TRBV19	TRBJ1-5	NA	CASRNRGDNQPQHF	TGTGCCAGTAGGAACCGGGGTGACAATCAGCCCCAGCATTTT
NA	TRBV7-7	TRBJ2-5	NA	CASSTRGRLQETQYF	TGTGCTAGCAGCACAAGAGGGAGGTTACAAGAGACCCAGTACTTC
NA	TRBV3-1	TRBJ1-5	NA	CASSRGPRGNQPQHF	TGTGCCAGCAGTCGCGGACCGCGGGGCAATCAGCCCCAGCATTTT
TRBD1	TRBV7-8	TRBJ1-5	NA	CASSMSPRGPGNQPQHF	TGTGCCAGCAGCATGAGCCCCAGGGGGCCAGGCAATCAGCCCCAGCATTTT
TRBD1	TRBV6-2/TRBV6-3	TRBJ1-5	NA	CASRGTGGDQPQHF	TGTGCCAGCAGGGGTACAGGGGGCGATCAGCCCCAGCATTTT
TRBD2	TRBV7-8	TRBJ2-3	NA	CASSLGGGPDTQYF	TGTGCCAGCAGCTTAGGCGGGGGTCCAGATACGCAGTATTTT
TRBD1	TRBV12-3/TRBV12-4	TRBJ2-7	NA	CASRETGGSYEQYF	TGTGCCAGCAGGGAAACAGGGGGCTCCTACGAGCAGTACTTC
NA	TRBV6-2/TRBV6-3	TRBJ1-1	NA	CASRTPYGNTEAFF	TGTGCCAGCAGAACTCCCTATGGGAACACTGAAGCTTTCTTT
NA	TRBV27	TRBJ1-3	NA	CASGPRGHSGNTIYF	TGTGCCAGCGGCCCCCGGGGGCACTCTGGAAACACCATATATTTT
TRBD2	TRBV29-1	TRBJ2-2	NA	CSAGGRLAGGRTGELFF	TGCAGCGCCGGGGGCCGACTAGCGGGGGGGCGCACCGGGGAGCTGTTTTTT
TRBD2	TRBV2	TRBJ2-5	NA	CASSESRLAETQYF	TGTGCCAGCAGTGAATCCCGACTAGCGGAGACCCAGTACTTC
TRBD1	TRBV6-5	TRBJ2-7	NA	CASSYSQGQGHSYEQYF	TGTGCCAGCAGTTATTCCCAGGGACAGGGCCATTCCTACGAGCAGTACTTC
NA	TRBV9	TRBJ2-1	once	CASSVGQDTYNEQFF	TGTGCCAGCAGCGTAGGACAGGATACCTACAATGAGCAGTTCTTC
NA	TRBV5-1	TRBJ2-5	NA	CASSLGLAVQETQYF	TGCGCCAGCAGCTTGGGCCTAGCTGTACAAGAGACCCAGTACTTC
NA	TRBV20-1	TRBJ2-3	NA	CSAVVTDTQYF	TGCAGTGCCGTAGTTACAGATACGCAGTATTTT
NA	TRBV9	TRBJ1-1	once	CASSPFFDAAFF	TGTGCCAGCAGCCCGTTCTTTGACGCGGCTTTCTTT
NA	TRBV6-5	TRBJ2-3	NA	CASSYGGGSTDTQYF	TGTGCCAGCAGTTACGGTGGCGGGAGCACAGATACGCAGTATTTT
NA	TRBV12-3/TRBV12-4	TRBJ2-5	NA	CASSLADQETQYF	TGTGCCAGCAGTTTAGCGGACCAAGAGACCCAGTACTTC
TRBD2	TRBV4-1	TRBJ2-7	NA	CASSQSLAGLLYEQYF	TGCGCCAGCAGCCAATCCCTAGCGGGGCTCCTCTACGAGCAGTACTTC
TRBD1	TRBV7-6	TRBJ2-3	NA	CASSLGGGPSTDTQYF	TGTGCCAGCAGCTTAGGAGGGGGCCCGAGCACAGATACGCAGTATTTT
NA	TRBV9	TRBJ2-5	NA	CASSVEPGQETQYF	TGTGCCAGCAGCGTAGAACCGGGGCAAGAGACCCAGTACTTC
NA	TRBV21-1	TRBJ1-1	NA	CASSMGGLNTEAFF	TGTGCCAGCAGCATGGGGGGCTTAAACACTGAAGCTTTCTTT
TRBD1	TRBV7-2	TRBJ1-2	NA	CASRSDRGQMSYTF	TGTGCCAGCAGATCCGACAGGGGGCAGATGAGCTACACCTTC
NA	TRBV30	TRBJ2-5	NA	CAYSQDSRQETQYF	TGTGCCTACAGCCAGGACAGCCGCCAAGAGACCCAGTACTTC
TRBD1	TRBV6-5	TRBJ1-6	NA	CASSPRGLDNSPLHF	TGTGCCAGCAGCCCCAGGGGGCTGGATAATTCACCCCTCCACTTT
NA	TRBV7-2	TRBJ1-2	NA	CASSFGGANYGYTF	TGTGCCAGCAGCTTTGGAGGGGCTAACTATGGCTACACCTTC
NA	TRBV5-4	TRBJ1-1	NA	CASSYNRGTRMNTEAFF	TGTGCCAGCAGCTATAACCGCGGGACAAGAATGAACACTGAAGCTTTCTTT
TRBD1	TRBV30	TRBJ2-5	NA	CAWGQGKETQYF	TGTGCCTGGGGACAGGGAAAAGAGACCCAGTACTTC
TRBD1	TRBV4-2	TRBJ1-2	NA	CASSQDPGGEPYGYTF	TGTGCCAGCAGCCAAGATCCAGGGGGGGAGCCTTATGGCTACACCTTC
NA	TRBV30	TRBJ2-5	NA	CALCLVPETQYF	TGTGCCTTATGCCTAGTGCCAGAGACCCAGTACTTC
TRBD1	TRBV4-1	TRBJ1-2	NA	CASSQGQYGYTF	TGCGCCAGCAGCCAGGGACAGTATGGCTACACCTTC
TRBD1	TRBV27	TRBJ1-1	once	CASSTPGTGYPFF	TGTGCCAGCAGTACCCCCGGGACAGGGTACCCTTTCTTT
NA	TRBV11-3	TRBJ2-7	NA	CASSLAADEQYF	TGTGCCAGCAGCTTAGCTGCGGACGAGCAGTACTTC
NA	TRBV30	TRBJ2-5	NA	CAWIMPYQETQYF	TGTGCCTGGATTATGCCCTACCAAGAGACCCAGTACTTC
TRBD1	TRBV27	TRBJ1-2	NA	CASSWSGGGYTF	TGTGCCAGCAGTTGGTCAGGGGGCGGCTACACCTTC
TRBD2	TRBV6-5	TRBJ2-7	once	CASSPAQRGAGEQYF	TGTGCCAGCAGCCCAGCGCAGCGGGGGGCGGGCGAGCAGTACTTC
TRBD1	TRBV7-2	TRBJ1-2	NA	CASSLGTGHYGYTF	TGTGCCAGCAGCTTGGGGACAGGGCACTATGGCTACACCTTC
TRBD1	TRBV30	TRBJ2-3	once	CAWTGTGYTDTQYF	TGTGCCTGGACCGGGACAGGGTACACAGATACGCAGTATTTT
NA	TRBV29-1	TRBJ1-6	NA	CSVSGFGGAVGNSPLHF	TGCAGCGTTTCGGGATTTGGAGGGGCCGTAGGTAATTCACCCCTCCACTTT
TRBD1	TRBV6-5	TRBJ2-5	NA	CASSSQGQQETQYF	TGTGCCAGCAGTTCCCAGGGACAGCAAGAGACCCAGTACTTC
NA	TRBV12-3/TRBV12-4	TRBJ1-1	NA	CASSPWGGAENTEAFF	TGTGCCAGCAGCCCGTGGGGGGGGGCGGAGAACACTGAAGCTTTCTTT
NA	TRBV5-1	TRBJ1-1	NA	CASSTPSDTEAFF	TGCGCCAGCAGCACCCCTTCGGACACTGAAGCTTTCTTT
NA	TRBV24-1	TRBJ2-5	NA	CATSDRQETQYF	TGTGCCACCAGTGACAGGCAAGAGACCCAGTACTTC
NA	TRBV6-5	TRBJ1-2	NA	CASSYRPNGYGYTF	TGTGCCAGCAGTTACAGGCCGAATGGCTATGGCTACACCTTC
NA	TRBV7-9	TRBJ2-2	once	CASSRLPRGVGTGELFF	TGTGCCAGCAGCCGCCTCCCACGGGGAGTTGGCACCGGGGAGCTGTTTTTT
TRBD1	TRBV7-6	TRBJ2-2	once	CASSLYRGPNTGELFF	TGTGCCAGCAGCTTGTACAGGGGTCCGAACACCGGGGAGCTGTTTTTT
TRBD1	TRBV30	TRBJ2-3	NA	CAWRTGTDTQYF	TGTGCCTGGAGGACAGGGACAGATACGCAGTATTTT
TRBD2	TRBV5-4	TRBJ2-5	NA	CASSFRAGGRKTQYF	TGTGCCAGCAGCTTTAGGGCGGGGGGGCGGAAGACCCAGTACTTC
NA	TRBV21-1	TRBJ1-2	NA	CASSNPKGFPYGYTF	TGTGCCAGCAGCAATCCGAAGGGGTTCCCTTATGGCTACACCTTC